The sequence of this T cell receptor (beta chain) was determined in a study of T cells in Graves' hyperthyroidism and ophthalmopathy. General study points: Ophthalmopathy stood apart from stable hyperthyroidism in a 13 V-J model.

V lost 2 bases to trimming and J lost 4 bases; unmatched junction nucleotides: 8. This CDR3 is built from 15 residues. Germline CDR1 SGHTA, CDR2 FQGNSA. RNA transcripts gave rise to amplified TCR beta CDR3 regions. The HTBI primer set served for first-round RT-PCR of the TCR CDR3. TCRdb reprocessed the multiplex PCR reads with MiXCR, giving one entry per CDR3 protein. The sample carries some 770,000 distinct CDR3 sequences, about 16% recorded once. In its sample, this clonotype was seen many times. Its antigen remains unidentified. This receptor was identified in a man younger than 35 with Graves' hyperthyroidism. The specimen was blood. This chain joins TRBV7-2 and TRBJ2-7, with TRBD2 matching over 7 bases. The DNA for the CDR3 is TGTGCCAGCAGCTTATCCACGGGAGGATGGTACGAGCAGTACTTC. It is translated as CASSLSTGGWYEQYF.